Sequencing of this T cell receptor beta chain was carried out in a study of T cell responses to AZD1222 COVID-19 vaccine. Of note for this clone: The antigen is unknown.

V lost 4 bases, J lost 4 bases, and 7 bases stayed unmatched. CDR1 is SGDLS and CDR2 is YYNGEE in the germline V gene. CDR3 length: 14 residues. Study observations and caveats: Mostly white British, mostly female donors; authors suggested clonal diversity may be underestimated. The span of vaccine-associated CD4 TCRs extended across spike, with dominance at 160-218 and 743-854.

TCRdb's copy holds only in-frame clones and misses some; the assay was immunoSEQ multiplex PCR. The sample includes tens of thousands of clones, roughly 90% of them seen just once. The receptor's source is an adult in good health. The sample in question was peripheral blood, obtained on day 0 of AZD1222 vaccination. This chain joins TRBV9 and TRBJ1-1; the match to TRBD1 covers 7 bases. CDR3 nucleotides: TGTGCCAGCAGCTACACAGGGGATACCACTGAAGCTTTCTTT. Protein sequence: CASSYTGDTTEAFF.